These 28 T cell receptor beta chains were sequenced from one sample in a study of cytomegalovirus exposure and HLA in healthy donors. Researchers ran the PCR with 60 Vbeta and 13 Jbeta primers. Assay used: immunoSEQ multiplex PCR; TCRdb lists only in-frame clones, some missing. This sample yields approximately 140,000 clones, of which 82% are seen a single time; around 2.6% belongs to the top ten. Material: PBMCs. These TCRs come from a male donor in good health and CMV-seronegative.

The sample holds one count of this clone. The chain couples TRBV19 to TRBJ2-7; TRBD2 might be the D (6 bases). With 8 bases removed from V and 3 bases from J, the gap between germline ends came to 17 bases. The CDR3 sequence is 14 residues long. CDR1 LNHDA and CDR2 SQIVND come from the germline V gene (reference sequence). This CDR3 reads CASGLGGGGYEQYF. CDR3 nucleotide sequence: TGTGCCAGTGGACTTGGGGGAGGAGGCTACGAGCAGTACTTC.

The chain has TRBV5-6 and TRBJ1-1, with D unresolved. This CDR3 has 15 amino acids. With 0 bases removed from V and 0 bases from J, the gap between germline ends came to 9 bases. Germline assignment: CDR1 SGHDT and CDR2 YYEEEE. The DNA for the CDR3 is TGTGCCAGCAGCTTGGTTCAGTTACTGAACACTGAAGCTTTCTTT. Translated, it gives CASSLVQLLNTEAFF.

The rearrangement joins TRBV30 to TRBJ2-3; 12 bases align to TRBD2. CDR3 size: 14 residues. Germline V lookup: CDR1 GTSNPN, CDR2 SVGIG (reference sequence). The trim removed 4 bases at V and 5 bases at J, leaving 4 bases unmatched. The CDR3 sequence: CAWNRLAGVDTQYF. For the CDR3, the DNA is TGTGCCTGGAACAGACTAGCGGGAGTAGATACGCAGTATTTT.

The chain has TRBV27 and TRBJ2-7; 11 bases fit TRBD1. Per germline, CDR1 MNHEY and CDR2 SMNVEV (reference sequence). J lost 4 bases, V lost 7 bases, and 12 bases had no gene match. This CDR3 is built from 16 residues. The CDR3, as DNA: TGTGCCAGCAAACGGACAGGGGGCGTTTCGATTTACGAGCAGTACTTC. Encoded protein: CASKRTGGVSIYEQYF.

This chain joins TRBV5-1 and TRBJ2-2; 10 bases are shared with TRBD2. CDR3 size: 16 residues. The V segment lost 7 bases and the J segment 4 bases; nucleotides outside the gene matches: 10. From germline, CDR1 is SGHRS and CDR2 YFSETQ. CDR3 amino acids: CASGPTSGLATGELFF. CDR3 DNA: TGCGCCAGCGGGCCGACTAGCGGGTTAGCCACCGGGGAGCTGTTTTTT. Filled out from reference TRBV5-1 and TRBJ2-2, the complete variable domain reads KAGVTQTPRYLIKTRGQQVTLSCSPISGHRSVSWYQQTPGQGLQFLFEYFSETQRNKGNFPGRFSGRQFSNSRSEMNVSTLELGDSALYLCASGPTSGLATGELFFGEGSRLTVL.

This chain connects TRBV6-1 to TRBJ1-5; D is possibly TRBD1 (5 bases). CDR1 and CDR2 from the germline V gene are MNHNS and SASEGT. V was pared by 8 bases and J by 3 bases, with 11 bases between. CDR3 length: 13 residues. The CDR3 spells CASGQGSNQPQHF. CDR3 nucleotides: TGTGCCAGCGGGCAGGGCTCCAATCAGCCCCAGCATTTT.

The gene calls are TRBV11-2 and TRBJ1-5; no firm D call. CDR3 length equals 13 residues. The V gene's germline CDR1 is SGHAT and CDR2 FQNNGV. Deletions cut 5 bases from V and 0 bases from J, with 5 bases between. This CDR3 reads CASSVYSNQPQHF. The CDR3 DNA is TGTGCCAGCAGCGTTTATAGCAATCAGCCCCAGCATTTT. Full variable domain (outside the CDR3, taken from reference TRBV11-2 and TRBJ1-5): EAGVAQSPRYKIIEKRQSVAFWCNPISGHATLYWYQQILGQGPKLLIQFQNNGVVDDSQLPKDRFSAERLKGVDSTLKIQPAKLEDSAVYLCASSVYSNQPQHFGDGTRLSIL.

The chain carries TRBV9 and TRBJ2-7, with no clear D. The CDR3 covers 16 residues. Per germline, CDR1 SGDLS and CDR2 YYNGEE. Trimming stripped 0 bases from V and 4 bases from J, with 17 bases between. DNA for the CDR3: TGTGCCAGCAGCGTAGAGAGCGTACCGAATCGTTACGAGCAGTACTTC. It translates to CASSVESVPNRYEQYF.

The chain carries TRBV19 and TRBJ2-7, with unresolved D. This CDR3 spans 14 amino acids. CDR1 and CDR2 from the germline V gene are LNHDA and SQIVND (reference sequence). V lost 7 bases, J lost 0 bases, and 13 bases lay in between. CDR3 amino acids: CASKLAVSSYEQYF. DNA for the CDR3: TGTGCCAGTAAACTTGCGGTCAGCTCCTACGAGCAGTACTTC.

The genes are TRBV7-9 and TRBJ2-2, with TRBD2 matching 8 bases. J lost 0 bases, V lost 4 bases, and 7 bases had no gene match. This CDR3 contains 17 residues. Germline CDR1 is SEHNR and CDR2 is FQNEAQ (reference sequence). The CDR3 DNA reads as TGTGCCAGCAGCTCTTTCCTAGCGGGCGCGAACACCGGGGAGCTGTTTTTT. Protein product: CASSSFLAGANTGELFF.

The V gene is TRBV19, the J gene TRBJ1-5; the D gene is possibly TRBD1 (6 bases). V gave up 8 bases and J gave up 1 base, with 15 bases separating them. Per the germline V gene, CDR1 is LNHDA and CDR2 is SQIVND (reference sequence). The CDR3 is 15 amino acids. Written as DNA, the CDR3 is TGTGCCAGTCGTCAGGGGACGCGGAGCAATCAGCCCCAGCATTTT. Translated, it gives CASRQGTRSNQPQHF.

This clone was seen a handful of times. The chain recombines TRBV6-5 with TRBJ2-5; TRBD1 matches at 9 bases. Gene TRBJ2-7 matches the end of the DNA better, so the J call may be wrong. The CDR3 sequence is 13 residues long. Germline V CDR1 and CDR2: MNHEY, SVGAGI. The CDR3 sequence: CASRKQGAHEQYF. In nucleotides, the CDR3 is TGTGCCAGCAGGAAACAGGGGGCTCACGAGCAGTACTTC.

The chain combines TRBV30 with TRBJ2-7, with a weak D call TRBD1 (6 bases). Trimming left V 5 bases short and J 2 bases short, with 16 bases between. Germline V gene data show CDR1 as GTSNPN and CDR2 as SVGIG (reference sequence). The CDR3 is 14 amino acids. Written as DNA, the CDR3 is TGTGCCTGGCACCATCCACAGGGACCCTACGAGCAGTACTTC. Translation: CAWHHPQGPYEQYF.

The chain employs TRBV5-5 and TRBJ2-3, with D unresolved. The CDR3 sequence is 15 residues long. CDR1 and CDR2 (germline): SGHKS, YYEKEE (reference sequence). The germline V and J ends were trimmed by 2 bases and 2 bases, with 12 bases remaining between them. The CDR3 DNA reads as TGTGCCAGCAGCTTTGATGTGCGGCCCACAGATACGCAGTATTTT. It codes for CASSFDVRPTDTQYF.

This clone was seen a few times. The CDR3 protein is CAVQVAGTGELFF. The CDR3 bases are TGTGCCGTTCAGGTAGCGGGAACCGGGGAGCTGTTTTTT. The chain recombines TRBV19 with TRBJ2-2; the match to TRBD2 covers 8 bases. The germline CDR1 and CDR2 sequences are LNHDA and SQIVND (reference sequence). J was trimmed by 5 bases and V by 11 bases; bases with no gene match: 7. The CDR3 covers 13 residues.

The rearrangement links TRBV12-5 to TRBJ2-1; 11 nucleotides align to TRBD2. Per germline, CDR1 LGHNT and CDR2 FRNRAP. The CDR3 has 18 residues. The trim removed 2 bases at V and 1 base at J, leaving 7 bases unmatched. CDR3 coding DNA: TGTGCTAGTGGTTTGCAACTTCTAGCGGGAGGATCCTACAATGAGCAGTTCTTC. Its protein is CASGLQLLAGGSYNEQFF.

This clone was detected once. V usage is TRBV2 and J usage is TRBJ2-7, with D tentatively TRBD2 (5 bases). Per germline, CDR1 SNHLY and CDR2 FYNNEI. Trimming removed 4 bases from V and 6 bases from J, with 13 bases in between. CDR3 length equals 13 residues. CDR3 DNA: TGTGCCAGCAGTGGGGCGGGCAGAAGCGAGCAGTACTTC. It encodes CASSGAGRSEQYF. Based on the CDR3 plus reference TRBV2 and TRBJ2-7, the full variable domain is EPEVTQTPSHQVTQMGQEVILRCVPISNHLYFYWYRQILGQKVEFLVSFYNNEISEKSEIFDDQFSVERPDGSNFTLKIRSTKLEDSAMYFCASSGAGRSEQYFGPGTRLTVT.

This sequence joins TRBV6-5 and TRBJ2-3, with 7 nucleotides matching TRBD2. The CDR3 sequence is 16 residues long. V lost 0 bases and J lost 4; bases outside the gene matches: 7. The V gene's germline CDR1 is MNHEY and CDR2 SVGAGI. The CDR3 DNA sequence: TGTGCCAGCAGTTACTCGGCGGGAGCGGGTGCAGATACGCAGTATTTT. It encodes CASSYSAGAGADTQYF.

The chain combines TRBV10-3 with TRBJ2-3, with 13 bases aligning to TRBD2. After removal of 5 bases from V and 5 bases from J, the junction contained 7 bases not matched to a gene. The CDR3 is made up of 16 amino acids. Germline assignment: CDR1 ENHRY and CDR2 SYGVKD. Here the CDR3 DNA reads TGTGCCATCAGTACCGGACTAGCGGGAGTCAGAGATACGCAGTATTTT. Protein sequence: CAISTGLAGVRDTQYF.

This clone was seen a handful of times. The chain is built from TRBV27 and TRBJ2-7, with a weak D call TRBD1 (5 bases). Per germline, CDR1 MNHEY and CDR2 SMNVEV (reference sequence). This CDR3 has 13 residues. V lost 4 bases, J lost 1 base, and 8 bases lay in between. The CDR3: CASSWQGSYEQYF. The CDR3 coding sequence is TGTGCCAGCAGTTGGCAGGGATCCTACGAGCAGTACTTC.

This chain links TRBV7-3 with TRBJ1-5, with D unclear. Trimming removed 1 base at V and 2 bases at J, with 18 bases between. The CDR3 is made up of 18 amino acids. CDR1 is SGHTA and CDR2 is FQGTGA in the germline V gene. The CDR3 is CASSLKIGSLGGNQPQHF. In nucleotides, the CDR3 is TGTGCCAGCAGCTTAAAAATCGGCTCTCTTGGAGGCAATCAGCCCCAGCATTTT. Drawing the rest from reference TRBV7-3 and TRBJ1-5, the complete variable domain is GAGVSQTPSNKVTEKGKYVELRCDPISGHTALYWYRQSLGQGPEFLIYFQGTGAADDSGLPNDRFFAVRPEGSVSTLKIQRTERGDSAVYLCASSLKIGSLGGNQPQHFGDGTRLSIL.

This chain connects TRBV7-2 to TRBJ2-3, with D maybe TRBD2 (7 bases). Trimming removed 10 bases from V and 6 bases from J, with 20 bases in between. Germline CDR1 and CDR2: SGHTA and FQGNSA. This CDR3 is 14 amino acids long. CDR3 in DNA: TGTGCCAACGCCGCCTGGGGGGGCGGGGATACGCAGTATTTT. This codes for CANAAWGGGDTQYF.

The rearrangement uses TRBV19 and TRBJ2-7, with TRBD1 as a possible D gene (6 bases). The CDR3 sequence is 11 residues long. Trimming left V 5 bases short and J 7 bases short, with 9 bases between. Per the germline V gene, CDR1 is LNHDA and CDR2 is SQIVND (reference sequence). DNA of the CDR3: TGTGCCAGTAGTTCAGGGGTGGAGCAGTACTTC. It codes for CASSSGVEQYF.

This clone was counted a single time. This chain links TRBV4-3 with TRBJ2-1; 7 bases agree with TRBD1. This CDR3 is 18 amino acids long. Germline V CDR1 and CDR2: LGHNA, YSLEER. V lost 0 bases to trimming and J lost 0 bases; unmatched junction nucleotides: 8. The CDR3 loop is CASSQDHHRDSSYNEQFF. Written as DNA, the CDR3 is TGCGCCAGCAGCCAAGACCACCACCGGGACAGCTCCTACAATGAGCAGTTCTTC.

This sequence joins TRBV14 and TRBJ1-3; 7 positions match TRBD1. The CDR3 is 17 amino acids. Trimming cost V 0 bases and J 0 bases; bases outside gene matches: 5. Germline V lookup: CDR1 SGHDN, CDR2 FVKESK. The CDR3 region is CASSQDRTGYSGNTIYF. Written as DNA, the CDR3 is TGTGCCAGCAGCCAAGACCGGACAGGCTACTCTGGAAACACCATATATTTT.

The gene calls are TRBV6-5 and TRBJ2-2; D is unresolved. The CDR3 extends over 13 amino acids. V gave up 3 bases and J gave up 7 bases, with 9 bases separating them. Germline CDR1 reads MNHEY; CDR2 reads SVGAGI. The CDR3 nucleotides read TGTGCCAGCAGTTATTATGACATCGGGGAGCTGTTTTTT. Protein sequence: CASSYYDIGELFF.

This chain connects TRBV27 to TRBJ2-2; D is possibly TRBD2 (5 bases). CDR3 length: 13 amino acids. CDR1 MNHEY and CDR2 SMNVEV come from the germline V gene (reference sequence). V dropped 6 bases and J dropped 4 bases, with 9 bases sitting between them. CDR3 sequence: CASSWESTGELFF. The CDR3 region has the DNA TGTGCCAGCAGCTGGGAGAGCACCGGGGAGCTGTTTTTT.

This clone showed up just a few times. The CDR3 DNA reads as TGTGCCTCGAAACCTGCGGGGTCGGGCAATCAGCCCCAGCATTTT. Protein product: CASKPAGSGNQPQHF. J is TRBJ1-5 and V is TRBV19; D is unclear. V shed 11 bases and J shed 2 bases, with 19 bases lying between them. The length of the CDR3 is 15 residues. CDR1 is LNHDA, CDR2 SQIVND, per germline (reference sequence).